The T cell receptor beta chain described here comes from a study of T cell responses to AZD1222 COVID-19 vaccine. Study outcomes and limitations: Among vaccine-associated CD4 TCRs, coverage spanned spike, with dominance at 160-218 and 743-854.

In the case of this clone: Antigen unknown.

Assay used: immunoSEQ multiplex PCR; TCRdb lists only in-frame clones, some missing. The repertoire holds about 48,000 clones, with 80% to 90% as singletons. The CDR3 has 12 residues. CDR1 is MNHEY, CDR2 SMNVEV, per germline (reference sequence). Trimming pared 5 bases from V and 10 bases from J, leaving 12 bases between. The J gene is TRBJ2-1, the V gene TRBV27, with D uncertain. This specimen was peripheral blood, taken 28 days after the second AZD1222 dose. This receptor was obtained from an adult who received the AZD1222 COVID-19 vaccine. This CDR3 is CASSASVEEQFF. Here the CDR3 DNA reads TGTGCCAGCAGTGCGAGCGTGGAGGAGCAGTTCTTC.